This TCR beta chain originates from a study of technical replicates of blood from a few donors. Generated by immunoSEQ multiplex PCR, the TCRdb table keeps only in-frame clones and is missing some. This sample has 60,000 or so clones, with roughly 89% found just once. The CDR3 spans 14 residues. V was trimmed by 5 bases and J by 6 bases, leaving 11 bases between them. Germline V gene data show CDR1 as SNHLY and CDR2 as FYNNEI. This TCR was sampled from a human donor in good health. Some clones in this sample may be carry-over from other donors' samples. The sequencing sample was made of PBMCs. The chain links TRBV2 to TRBJ1-6; D call uncertain. CDR3 in DNA: TGTGCCAGCAGTATACAGAGATCTAATTCACCCCTCCACTTT. Protein product: CASSIQRSNSPLHF. Based on the CDR3 plus reference TRBV2 and TRBJ1-6, the full variable domain is EPEVTQTPSHQVTQMGQEVILRCVPISNHLYFYWYRQILGQKVEFLVSFYNNEISEKSEIFDDQFSVERPDGSNFTLKIRSTKLEDSAMYFCASSIQRSNSPLHFGNGTRLTVT.